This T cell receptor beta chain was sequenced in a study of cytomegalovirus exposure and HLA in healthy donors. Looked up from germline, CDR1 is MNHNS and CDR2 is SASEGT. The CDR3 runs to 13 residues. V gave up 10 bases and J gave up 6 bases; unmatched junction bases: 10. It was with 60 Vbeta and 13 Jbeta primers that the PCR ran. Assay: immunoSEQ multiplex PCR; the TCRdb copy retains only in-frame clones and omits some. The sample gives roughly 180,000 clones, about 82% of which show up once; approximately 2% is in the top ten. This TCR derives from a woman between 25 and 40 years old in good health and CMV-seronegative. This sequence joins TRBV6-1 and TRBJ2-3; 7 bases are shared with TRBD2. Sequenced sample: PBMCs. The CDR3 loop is CAIGKRGGDTQYF. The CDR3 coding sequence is TGTGCCATCGGGAAGCGGGGTGGGGATACGCAGTATTTT.